This T cell receptor (beta chain) came from a study of control samples from healthy donors and cancer patients. Clones were sequenced by immunoSEQ multiplex PCR, and TCRdb holds only the in-frame ones, with some missing. The sample shows 80,000 or so clones, around 91% of them seen only once. This clone has just a few counts. CDR1 and CDR2 (germline): SEHNR, FQNEAQ (reference sequence). The CDR3 spans 13 residues. The V and J ends lost 5 bases and 13 bases respectively, with 17 bases between them. This receptor was obtained from a man in his fifties or sixties in good health. The gene calls are TRBV7-9 and TRBJ1-4, with D perhaps matching TRBD1 (6 bases). Sequencing input: blood. The CDR3 sequence: CASSTTGRGRLFF. In nucleotides, the CDR3 is TGTGCCAGCAGCACTACAGGGAGAGGAAGACTGTTTTTT.